This T cell receptor beta chain was observed in a study of cytomegalovirus exposure and HLA in healthy donors. Study-wide points: Based on reports, TCR beta sequences accurately predicted HLA-A and HLA-B alleles for most subjects.

About this clone: The target antigen is unknown.

Trimming cost V 1 base and J 4 bases; bases outside gene matches: 4. Per germline, CDR1 LNHDA and CDR2 SQIVND (reference sequence). The CDR3 runs 16 residues. Vbeta (60) and Jbeta (13) primers were used in the PCR. Libraries were prepared by immunoSEQ multiplex PCR; TCRdb keeps only in-frame clonotypes and omits some of them. Of 110,000 or so clones detected, around 77% appear once; the ten largest clones hold approximately 5%. The clonotype was recovered from a woman younger than 45 in good health and CMV-seropositive. This chain connects TRBV19 to TRBJ2-5; 12 positions match TRBD1. Sequencing input: PBMCs. This CDR3 is CASSIGGTGGGETQYF. CDR3 DNA sequence: TGTGCCAGTAGTATAGGAGGGACAGGGGGCGGAGAGACCCAGTACTTC.